The next 26 T cell receptor beta chains were all read from a single sample in a study of T cells in Graves' hyperthyroidism and ophthalmopathy. It was RNA transcripts that yielded the amplified TCR beta CDR3 regions. The HTBI set primed first-round TCR CDR3 RT-PCR. TCRdb re-called the multiplex PCR reads with MiXCR, one entry per CDR3 protein. The sample includes about 130,000 distinct CDR3 sequences, approximately 20% of them seen just once. Sequenced sample: blood. The receptor set was obtained from a woman aged 45-59 years with Graves' hyperthyroidism that later progressed to Graves' ophthalmopathy.

This clonotype has a count of ten or more. V gene TRBV29-1 combines with J gene TRBJ1-1; possible D gene TRBD1, 6 bases. This CDR3 has 14 amino acids. Trimming removed 5 bases at V and 8 bases at J, with 21 bases between. Per germline, CDR1 SQVTM and CDR2 ANQGSEA. The CDR3: CSVSRPGQGREAFF. The DNA for the CDR3 is TGCAGCGTTTCGCGACCGGGACAAGGAAGGGAAGCTTTCTTT.

The V gene is TRBV11-3, the J gene TRBJ2-1; D call uncertain. The CDR3 covers 11 residues. The V gene's germline CDR1 is SGHNT and CDR2 YENEEA. The V gene lost 5 bases and the J gene lost 7 bases, with 6 bases spanning the gap. DNA for the CDR3: TGTGCCAGCAGCATCCATAATGAGCAGTTCTTC. As protein: CASSIHNEQFF. The variable domain in full, completed from reference TRBV11-3 and TRBJ2-1, reads EAGVVQSPRYKIIEKKQPVAFWCNPISGHNTLYWYLQNLGQGPELLIRYENEEAVDDSQLPKDRFSAERLKGVDSTLKIQPAELGDSAVYLCASSIHNEQFFGPGTRLTVL.

As regards this clonotype: A read error may explain this, as a much larger clone is one base away. The chain combines TRBV11-3 with TRBJ2-7; unclear D gene. V lost 0 bases, J lost 8 bases, and 11 bases lay in between. The germline gives CDR1 SGHNT, CDR2 YENEEA. CDR3 size: 13 residues. The CDR3 spells CASSLDARYKQYF. DNA of the CDR3: TGTGCCAGCAGCTTAGATGCGCGGTACAAGCAGTACTTC.

This clonotype has a count of ten or more. This rearrangement joins TRBV20-1 to TRBJ2-7; 8 bases match TRBD1. Per the germline V gene, CDR1 is DFQATT and CDR2 is SNEGSKA (reference sequence). The CDR3 spans 12 residues. The V segment lost 5 bases and the J segment 4 bases; nucleotides outside the gene matches: 4. The CDR3 DNA sequence: TGCAGTGCTGGACAGGGTGCTTACGAGCAGTACTTC. Protein: CSAGQGAYEQYF.

This clonotype was counted at least ten times. J is TRBJ2-7 and V is TRBV4-1, with TRBD2 identical over 12 bases. Trimming removed 0 bases from V and 4 bases from J; junction bases left unmatched: 10. CDR1 MGHRA and CDR2 YSYEKL come from the germline V gene. The CDR3 extends over 18 amino acids. As DNA, the CDR3 is TGCGCCAGCAGCCAAGATCTTGAGACTAGCGGGAGTTGGTACGAGCAGTACTTC. Translation: CASSQDLETSGSWYEQYF.

The V and J genes are TRBV27 and TRBJ2-1; D gene ambiguous. The germline gives CDR1 MNHEY, CDR2 SMNVEV (reference sequence). The V end was cut by 4 bases, the J end by 0 bases, with 10 bases between. This CDR3 contains 15 residues. For the CDR3, the DNA is TGTGCCAGCAGTTGGGGATCAATCTCCTACAATGAGCAGTTCTTC. This codes for CASSWGSISYNEQFF.

This clonotype ranks as medium-sized. CDR3 amino acids: CASSLRGQDQPQHF. Written as DNA, the CDR3 is TGTGCCAGCAGTTTAAGGGGTCAGGATCAGCCCCAGCATTTT. The rearrangement joins TRBV12-3 or TRBV12-4 to TRBJ1-5, with D possibly matching TRBD1 (5 bases). The CDR3 is 14 residues long. The germline V and J ends were trimmed by 2 bases and 5 bases, with 10 bases remaining between them.

This chain joins TRBV19 and TRBJ2-7; TRBD2 matches at 9 bases. V dropped 0 bases and J dropped 5; count of bases not matched to a gene: 8. The CDR3 runs 16 residues. The germline V gene encodes CDR1 LNHDA and CDR2 SQIVND (reference sequence). CDR3 loop: CASSIEAASGTHEQYF. CDR3 sequence (DNA): TGTGCCAGTAGTATAGAGGCGGCTAGCGGGACTCACGAGCAGTACTTC.

This clonotype was counted a few times. This chain links TRBV7-9 with TRBJ1-1; a weak D match, TRBD1 (6 bases). Looked up from germline, CDR1 is SEHNR and CDR2 is FQNEAQ (reference sequence). Trimming took 5 bases from V and 5 from J, leaving 15 bases between them. The CDR3 is made up of 14 amino acids. CDR3 in DNA: TGTGCCAGCAGCCCGGATCTACAGGGAACTGAAGCTTTCTTT. It yields the protein CASSPDLQGTEAFF.

This clonotype was detected ten times or more. The V call is TRBV28, the J call TRBJ2-7; TRBD2 aligns across 13 bases. This CDR3 is built from 15 residues. Losses at the gene ends were 1 base for V and 10 bases for J; bases not matched to a gene: 7. Per germline, CDR1 MDHEN and CDR2 SYDVKM. This CDR3 reads CASSLSTSGRALQYF. CDR3 nucleotides: TGTGCCAGCAGTTTATCTACTAGCGGGAGGGCCCTACAGTACTTC.

Comment on this clonotype: Compared with germline, one end of the junction differs, possibly owing to a read error. The V gene is TRBV19, the J gene TRBJ2-7; 8 nucleotides agree with TRBD2. The CDR3 is made up of 13 amino acids. Germline V gene lookup returns CDR1 LNHDA and CDR2 SQIVND (reference sequence). The CDR3 region is CVSSGTTDYEQYF. The CDR3 bases are TGTGTCAGTAGCGGGACGACAGACTACGAGCAGTACTTC.

This clonotype was recorded at least ten times. The V call is TRBV20-1, the J call TRBJ1-5, with D tentatively TRBD1 (5 bases). CDR1 is DFQATT and CDR2 is SNEGSKA in the germline V gene (reference sequence). This CDR3 region has 14 residues. Trimming shortened V by 1 base and J by 7 bases, and 14 bases separated the two germline ends. The CDR3 nucleotides are TGCAGTGCTAGAGGGGGCAGGGTTGGGCAGCCCCAGCATTTT. It encodes CSARGGRVGQPQHF.

V gene TRBV28 combines with J gene TRBJ2-2; 9 nucleotides line up with TRBD2. V lost 4 bases and J lost 5; bases outside the gene matches: 8. The CDR3 loop spans 16 amino acids. Per germline, CDR1 MDHEN and CDR2 SYDVKM. The CDR3 DNA reads as TGTGCCAGCAGTTACATAGCGGGAGTCTCGACCGGGGAGCTGTTTTTT. This gives the protein CASSYIAGVSTGELFF.

A note on this clonotype: At one end the junction does not follow the germline gene, possibly because of a read error. The V gene is TRBV12-3 or TRBV12-4, the J gene TRBJ2-5; D unclear. The CDR3 has 14 amino acids. This CDR3 reads CASSLVGTLQTQYF. The CDR3 region has the DNA TGTGCCAGCAGCTTAGTGGGAACACTCCAGACCCAGTACTTC.

On this clonotype: This may be a read error, as it is one base from a much larger clone. V usage is TRBV7-2 and J usage is TRBJ2-7; D is possibly TRBD1 (7 bases). Looked up from germline, CDR1 is SGHTA and CDR2 is FQGNSA. This CDR3 is 15 amino acids long. In DNA, the CDR3 is TGTGCCAGCAGCTTAGGCGGGACAGCCACCTACGAGCAGTGCTTC. It is translated as CASSLGGTATYEQCF.

Ten or more counts support this clonotype. This chain joins TRBV7-8 and TRBJ2-7; 10 nucleotides align to TRBD1. This CDR3 is built from 17 residues. Trimming removed 4 bases from V and 5 bases from J; junction bases left unmatched: 14. Germline V lookup: CDR1 SGHVS, CDR2 FQNEAQ. The CDR3 loop is CASSSPTRDRGNHEQYF. CDR3 nucleotides: TGTGCCAGCAGCTCGCCAACCCGGGACAGGGGAAACCACGAGCAGTACTTC.

This clonotype occurred many times. The gene calls are TRBV20-1 and TRBJ2-3, with 14 bases that match TRBD2. Germline loops: CDR1 DFQATT, CDR2 SNEGSKA (reference sequence). V trimming: 3 bases; J trimming: 4 bases; junction bases outside the gene matches: 6. There are 16 residues in the CDR3. The CDR3, as DNA: TGCAGTGCTAGCTTCGGACTAGCGGGGGGCGCAGATACGCAGTATTTT. It yields the protein CSASFGLAGGADTQYF.

Many counts were recorded for this clonotype. V usage is TRBV28 and J usage is TRBJ2-2; D not resolved. The V gene's germline CDR1 is MDHEN and CDR2 SYDVKM. The CDR3 covers 14 residues. V lost 4 bases and J lost 4, with 10 bases in between. Written as DNA, the CDR3 is TGTGCCAGCAGTTCCCCCGTGGTCACCGGGGAGCTGTTTTTT. Protein product: CASSSPVVTGELFF. Together with reference TRBV28 and TRBJ2-2, the CDR3 gives the full variable domain: DVKVTQSSRYLVKRTGEKVFLECVQDMDHENMFWYRQDPGLGLRLIYFSYDVKMKEKGDIPEGYSVSREKKERFSLILESASTNQTSMYLCASSSPVVTGELFFGEGSRLTVL.

This clonotype was counted at least ten times. The rearrangement links TRBV3-1 to TRBJ2-2; D remains unclear. The CDR3 loop spans 11 amino acids. V lost 5 bases and J lost 6, with 4 bases in between. The V gene's germline CDR1 is LGHDT and CDR2 YNNKEL (reference sequence). The CDR3 is CASSIPGELFF. DNA for the CDR3: TGTGCCAGCAGCATCCCCGGGGAGCTGTTTTTT.

This rearrangement joins TRBV18 to TRBJ1-5; D remains unclear. This CDR3 has 16 amino acids. V was trimmed by 2 bases and J by 3 bases, leaving 14 bases between them. CDR1 is KGHSH and CDR2 is LQKENI in the germline V gene. Here the CDR3 reads CASSPAGTGINQPQHF. The CDR3 DNA reads as TGTGCCAGCTCACCAGCGGGAACTGGGATCAATCAGCCCCAGCATTTT.

The chain links TRBV6-2 or TRBV6-3 to TRBJ2-1; no firm D call. From germline, CDR1 is MNHEY and CDR2 SVGEGT. The CDR3 sequence is 15 residues long. Trimming pared 5 bases from V and 0 bases from J, leaving 11 bases between. The CDR3 is CASSLLIVSYNEQFF. The CDR3 nucleotides read TGTGCCAGCAGTCTACTGATTGTCTCCTACAATGAGCAGTTCTTC.

The V gene is TRBV11-2, the J gene TRBJ2-5; 8 bases line up with TRBD2. This CDR3 region has 16 residues. Germline CDR1 and CDR2: SGHAT and FQNNGV. With V trimmed by 1 base and J by 5 bases, 9 bases remained unmatched. Here the CDR3 reads CASSLAPNSGMETQYF. CDR3 sequence (DNA): TGTGCCAGCAGCTTAGCCCCGAATAGCGGGATGGAGACCCAGTACTTC.

This clonotype has a count of ten or more. As DNA, the CDR3 is TGTGCCAGCAGTCCACTAGCGGGCCTAAGCACAGATACGCAGTATTTT. Translation: CASSPLAGLSTDTQYF. J is TRBJ2-3 and V is TRBV6-1; 9 bases are shared with TRBD2. After removal of 5 bases from V and 0 bases from J, the junction contained 6 bases not matched to a gene. Germline V gene lookup returns CDR1 MNHNS and CDR2 SASEGT. The CDR3 has 16 amino acids.

The chain combines TRBV29-1 with TRBJ2-3; tentative D call: TRBD1 (5 bases). CDR1 and CDR2 (germline): SQVTM, ANQGSEA. Trimming cost V 4 bases and J 0 bases, with 11 bases left between them. The CDR3 totals 14 residues. CDR3 DNA sequence: TGCAGCGTTGGGAAGCAGGGAAGCACAGATACGCAGTATTTT. Its protein is CSVGKQGSTDTQYF.

This clonotype has a count of ten or more. The chain has TRBV6-1 and TRBJ1-5; TRBD1 is a possible D gene (5 bases). V dropped 6 bases and J dropped 7 bases, with 13 bases sitting between them. The CDR3 runs to 13 residues. CDR1 and CDR2 (germline): MNHNS, SASEGT. The CDR3 region is CASRRGAGQPQHF. The DNA of the CDR3 is TGTGCCAGCAGGAGAGGGGCTGGACAGCCCCAGCATTTT.

In its sample, this clonotype was seen many times. The chain is built from TRBV7-9 and TRBJ2-7; 9 bases are a match to TRBD1. The CDR3 is made up of 16 amino acids. Germline lookup yields CDR1 SEHNR and CDR2 FQNEAQ (reference sequence). V lost 5 bases, J lost 5 bases, and 13 bases stayed unmatched. CDR3 sequence reads: CASSRPRGDRANEQYF. The CDR3 DNA reads as TGTGCCAGCAGCCGGCCAAGGGGGGACAGGGCCAACGAGCAGTACTTC.